The entry that follows covers one T cell receptor (beta chain) sequence. Its antigen is not known. These data originate in a study of T cell repertoires in cytomegalovirus infection. Across the whole study: It can be stated that public TCR beta signatures indicated CMV infection as well as a matching HLA type. Overall study results and limits: Cumulative public TCR beta family frequency identified CMV carriers with the relevant HLA. Ex vivo responses were dominated by HLA-C-restricted CMV-specific TCR beta clonotypes.

Trimming stripped 0 bases from V and 8 bases from J, with 10 bases between. The germline V gene encodes CDR1 MGHRA and CDR2 YSYEKL. This CDR3 spans 13 amino acids. One entry per CDR3 protein, called by TCRdb with MiXCR from the reads. The data contain fewer than 700,000 distinct CDR3 sequences, approximately 24% of them singletons. The rearrangement uses TRBV4-1 and TRBJ1-2; D is unresolved. Sequenced material: CD8+ T cells from PBMCs. This receptor was obtained from a human donor in good health (CMV status not recorded). Some clones in this sample may be carry-over from other donors' samples. CDR3 residues: CASSQDSRRGYTF. CDR3 DNA sequence: TGCGCCAGCAGCCAAGATTCCCGGCGGGGCTACACCTTC.